The clone carrying this T cell receptor beta chain was seen at least ten times. Its antigen is still unknown. The sample is drawn from a study of breast tumors, draining lymph nodes, adjacent tissues. Whole-study findings and limits: That most tumor T cells come from lymph nodes remained unproven. Tumor TCR diversity was below lymph nodes but above nontumor tissue. Compared with basal-like, luminal-like tumors shared significantly more repertoire with nontumor tissue.

The germline V gene has CDR1 DFQATT and CDR2 SNEGSKA (reference sequence). The CDR3 runs to 8 residues. Breast cancer patients provided tissue from their axillary draining lymph nodes. TCRdb passed the multiplex PCR reads through MiXCR, listing each CDR3 protein once. The sample includes around 290,000 distinct CDR3 sequences, more than 30% of them seen just once. This receptor was taken from a female donor with breast cancer. Some clones in this sample may be carry-over from other donors' samples. This chain joins TRBV20-1 and TRBJ1-6; D ambiguous. Material for sequencing was axillary lymph node tissue. This chain's CDR3 is CANSPLHF. CDR3 nucleotide sequence: TGCGCTAATTCACCCCTCCACTTT.